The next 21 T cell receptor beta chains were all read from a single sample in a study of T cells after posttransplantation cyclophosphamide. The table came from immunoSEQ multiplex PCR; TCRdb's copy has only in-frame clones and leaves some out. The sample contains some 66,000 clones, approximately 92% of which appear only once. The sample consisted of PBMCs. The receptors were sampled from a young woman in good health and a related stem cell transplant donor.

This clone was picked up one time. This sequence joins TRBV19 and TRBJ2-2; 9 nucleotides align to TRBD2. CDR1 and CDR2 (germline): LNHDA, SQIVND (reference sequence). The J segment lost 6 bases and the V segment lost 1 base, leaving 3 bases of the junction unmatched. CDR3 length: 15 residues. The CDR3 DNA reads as TGTGCCAGTAGTATAGGGGCGGGGGGGCCCGGGGAGCTGTTTTTT. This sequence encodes CASSIGAGGPGELFF.

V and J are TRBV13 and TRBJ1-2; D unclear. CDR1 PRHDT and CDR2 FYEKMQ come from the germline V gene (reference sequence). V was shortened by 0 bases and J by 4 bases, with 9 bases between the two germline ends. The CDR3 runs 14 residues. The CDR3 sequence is CASSLGAVLYGYTF. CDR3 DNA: TGTGCCAGCAGCTTAGGGGCGGTCCTCTATGGCTACACCTTC.

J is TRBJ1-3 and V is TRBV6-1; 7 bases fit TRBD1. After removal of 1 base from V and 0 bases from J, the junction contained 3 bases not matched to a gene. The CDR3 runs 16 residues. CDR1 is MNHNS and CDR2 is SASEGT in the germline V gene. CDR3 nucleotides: TGTGCCAGCAGTGAAGGGTACAGGGGCTCTGGAAACACCATATATTTT. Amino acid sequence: CASSEGYRGSGNTIYF.

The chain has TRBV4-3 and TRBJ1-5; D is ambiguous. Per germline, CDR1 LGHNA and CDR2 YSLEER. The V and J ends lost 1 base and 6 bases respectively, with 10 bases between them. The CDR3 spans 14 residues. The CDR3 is CASSQVAGGQPQHF. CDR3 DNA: TGCGCCAGCAGCCAAGTGGCAGGTGGTCAGCCCCAGCATTTT.

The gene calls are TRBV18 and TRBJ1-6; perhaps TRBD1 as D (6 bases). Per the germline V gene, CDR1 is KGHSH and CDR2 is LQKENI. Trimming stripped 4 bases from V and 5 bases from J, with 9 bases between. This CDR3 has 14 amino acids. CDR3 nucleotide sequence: TGTGCCAGCTCACTAGGACAGAATAATTCACCCCTCCACTTT. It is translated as CASSLGQNNSPLHF.

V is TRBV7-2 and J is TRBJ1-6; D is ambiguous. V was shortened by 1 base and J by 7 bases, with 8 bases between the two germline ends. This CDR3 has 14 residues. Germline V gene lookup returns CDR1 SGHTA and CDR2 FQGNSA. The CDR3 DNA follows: TGTGCCAGCAGCTTAGACAGATACAATTCACCCCTCCACTTT. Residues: CASSLDRYNSPLHF.

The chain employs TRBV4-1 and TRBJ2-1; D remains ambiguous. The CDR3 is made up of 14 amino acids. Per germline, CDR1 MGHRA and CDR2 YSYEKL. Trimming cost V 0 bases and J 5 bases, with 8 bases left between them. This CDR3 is CASSQEPTNNEQFF. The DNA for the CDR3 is TGCGCCAGCAGCCAAGAACCAACGAACAATGAGCAGTTCTTC.

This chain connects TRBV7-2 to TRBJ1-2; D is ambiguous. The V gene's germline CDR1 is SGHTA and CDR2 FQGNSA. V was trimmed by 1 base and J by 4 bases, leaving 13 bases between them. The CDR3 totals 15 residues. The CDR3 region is CASSLDRSTFYGYTF. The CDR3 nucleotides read TGTGCCAGCAGCTTAGACAGATCGACGTTCTATGGCTACACCTTC.

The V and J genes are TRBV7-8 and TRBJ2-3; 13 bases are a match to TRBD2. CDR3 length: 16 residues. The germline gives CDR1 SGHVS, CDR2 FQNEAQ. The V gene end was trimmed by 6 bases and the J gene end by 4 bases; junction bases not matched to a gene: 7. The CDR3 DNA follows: TGTGCCAGCAGGCGCCGACTAGCGGGGGGCCCAGATACGCAGTATTTT. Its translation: CASRRRLAGGPDTQYF.

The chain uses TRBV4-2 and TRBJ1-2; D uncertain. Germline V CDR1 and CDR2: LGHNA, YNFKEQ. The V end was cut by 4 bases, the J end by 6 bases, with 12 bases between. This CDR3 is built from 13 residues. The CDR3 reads CASSRSREDGYTF. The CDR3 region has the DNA TGTGCCAGCAGCCGGTCAAGGGAGGATGGCTACACCTTC.

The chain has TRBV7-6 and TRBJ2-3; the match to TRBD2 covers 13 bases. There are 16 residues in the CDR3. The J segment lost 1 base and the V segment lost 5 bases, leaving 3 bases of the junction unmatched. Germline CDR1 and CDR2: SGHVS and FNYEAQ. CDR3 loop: CASSATSGGRTDTQYF. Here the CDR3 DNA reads TGTGCCAGCAGCGCGACTAGCGGGGGGCGCACAGATACGCAGTATTTT.

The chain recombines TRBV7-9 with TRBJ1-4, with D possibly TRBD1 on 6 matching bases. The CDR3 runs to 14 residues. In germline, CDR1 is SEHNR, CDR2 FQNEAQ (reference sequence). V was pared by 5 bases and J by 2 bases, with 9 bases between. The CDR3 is CASSGRGTNEKLFF. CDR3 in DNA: TGTGCCAGCAGCGGCAGGGGTACTAATGAAAAACTGTTTTTT.

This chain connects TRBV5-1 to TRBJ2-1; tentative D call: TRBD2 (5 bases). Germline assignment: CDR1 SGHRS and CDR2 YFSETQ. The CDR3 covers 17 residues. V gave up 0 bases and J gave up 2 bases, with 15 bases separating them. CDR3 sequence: CASSLVLAHDPYNEQFF. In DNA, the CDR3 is TGCGCCAGCAGCTTGGTGCTAGCTCATGACCCCTACAATGAGCAGTTCTTC.

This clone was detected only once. The CDR3 sequence is CASSDGGNTEAFF. The CDR3 DNA reads TGTGCCAGCAGTGATGGGGGCAACACTGAAGCTTTCTTT. The chain combines TRBV2 with TRBJ1-1; tentatively, D is TRBD1 (6 bases). The CDR3 sequence is 13 residues long. The ends were cut back, 3 bases at V and 2 bases at J, with 7 bases in the middle. CDR1 and CDR2 from the germline V gene are SNHLY and FYNNEI.

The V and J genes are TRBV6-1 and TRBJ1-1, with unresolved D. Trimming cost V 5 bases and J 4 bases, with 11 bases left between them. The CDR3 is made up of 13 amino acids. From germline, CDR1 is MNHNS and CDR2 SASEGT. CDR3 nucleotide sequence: TGTGCCAGCAGTATATCCCCGACCACTGAAGCTTTCTTT. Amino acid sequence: CASSISPTTEAFF.

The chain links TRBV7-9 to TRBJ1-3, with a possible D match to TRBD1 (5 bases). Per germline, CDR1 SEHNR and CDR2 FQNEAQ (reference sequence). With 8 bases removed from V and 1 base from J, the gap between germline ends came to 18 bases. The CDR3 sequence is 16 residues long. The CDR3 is CASGRTGDLSGNTIYF. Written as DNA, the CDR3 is TGTGCCAGCGGACGAACCGGGGACCTTTCTGGAAACACCATATATTTT.

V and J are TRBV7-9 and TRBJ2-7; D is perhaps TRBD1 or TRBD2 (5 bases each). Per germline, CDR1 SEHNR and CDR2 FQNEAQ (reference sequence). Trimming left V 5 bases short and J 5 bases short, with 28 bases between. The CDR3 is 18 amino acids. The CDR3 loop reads CASSPPGHGTPLGNEQYF. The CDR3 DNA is TGTGCCAGCAGCCCCCCTGGGCACGGGACGCCCCTTGGCAACGAGCAGTACTTC.

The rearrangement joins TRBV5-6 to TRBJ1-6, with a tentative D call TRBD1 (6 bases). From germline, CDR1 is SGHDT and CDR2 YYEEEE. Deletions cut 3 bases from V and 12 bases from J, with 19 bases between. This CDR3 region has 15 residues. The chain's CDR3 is CASSWGTLIREPLHF. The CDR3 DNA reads TGTGCCAGCAGCTGGGGGACACTCATTCGGGAACCCCTCCACTTT.

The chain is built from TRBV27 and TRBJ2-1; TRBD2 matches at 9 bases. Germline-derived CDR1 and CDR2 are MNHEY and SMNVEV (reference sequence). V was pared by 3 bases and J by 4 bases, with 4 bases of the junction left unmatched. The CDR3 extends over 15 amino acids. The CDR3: CASSFSGGSYNEQFF. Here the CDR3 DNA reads TGTGCCAGCAGTTTTAGCGGGGGTTCATACAATGAGCAGTTCTTC.

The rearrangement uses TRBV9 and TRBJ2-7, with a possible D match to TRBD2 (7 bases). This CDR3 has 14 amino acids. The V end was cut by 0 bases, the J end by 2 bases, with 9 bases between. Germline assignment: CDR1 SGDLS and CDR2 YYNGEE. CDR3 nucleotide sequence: TGTGCCAGCAGCGTAGCCGGGGGGCCCTACGAGCAGTACTTC. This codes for CASSVAGGPYEQYF.

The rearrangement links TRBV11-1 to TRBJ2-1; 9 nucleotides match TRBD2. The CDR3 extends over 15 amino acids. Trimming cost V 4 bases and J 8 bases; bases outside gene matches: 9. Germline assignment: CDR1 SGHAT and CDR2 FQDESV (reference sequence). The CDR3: CASSSRGGALDEQFF. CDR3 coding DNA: TGTGCCAGCAGCTCCCGCGGGGGGGCCCTCGATGAGCAGTTCTTC.